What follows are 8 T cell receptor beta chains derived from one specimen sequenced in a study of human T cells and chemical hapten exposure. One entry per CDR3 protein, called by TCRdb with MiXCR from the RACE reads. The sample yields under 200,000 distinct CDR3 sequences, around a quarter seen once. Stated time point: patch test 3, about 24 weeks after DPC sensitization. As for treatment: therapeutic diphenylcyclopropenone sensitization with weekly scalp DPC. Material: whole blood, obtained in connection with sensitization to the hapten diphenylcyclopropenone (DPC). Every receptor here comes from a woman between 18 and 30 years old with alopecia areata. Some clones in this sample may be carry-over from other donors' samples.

The CDR3 nucleotides read TGTGCCAGCAGCTTGGCACTAGCGGGGGCCTACAATGAGCAGTTCTTC. Translating it yields CASSLALAGAYNEQFF. The chain links TRBV5-6 to TRBJ2-1, with 11 bases that match TRBD2. In germline, CDR1 is SGHDT, CDR2 YYEEEE. This CDR3 has 16 residues. With V trimmed by 0 bases and J by 2 bases, 1 base remained unmatched.

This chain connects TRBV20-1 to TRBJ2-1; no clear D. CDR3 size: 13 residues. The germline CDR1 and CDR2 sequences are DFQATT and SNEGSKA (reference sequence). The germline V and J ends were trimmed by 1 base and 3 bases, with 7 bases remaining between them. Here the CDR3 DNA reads TGCAGTGCTAGAGGAGGTCTCTACAATGAGCAGTTCTTC. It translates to CSARGGLYNEQFF.

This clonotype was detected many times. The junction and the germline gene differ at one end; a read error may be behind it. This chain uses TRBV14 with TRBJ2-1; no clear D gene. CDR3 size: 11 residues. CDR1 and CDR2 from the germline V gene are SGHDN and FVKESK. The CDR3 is CASSQYNEQFF. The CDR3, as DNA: TGCGCCAGCAGCCAATACAATGAGCAGTTCTTC.

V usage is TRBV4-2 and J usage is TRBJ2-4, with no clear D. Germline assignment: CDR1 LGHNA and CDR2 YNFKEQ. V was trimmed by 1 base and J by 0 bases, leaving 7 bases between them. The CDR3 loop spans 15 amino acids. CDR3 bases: TGTGCCAGCAGCCAAGCAGCCGGAGCCAAAAACATTCAGTACTTC. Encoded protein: CASSQAAGAKNIQYF.

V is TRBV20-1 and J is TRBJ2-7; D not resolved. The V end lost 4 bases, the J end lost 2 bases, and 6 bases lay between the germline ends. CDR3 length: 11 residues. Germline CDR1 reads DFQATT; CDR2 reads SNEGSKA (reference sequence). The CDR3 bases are TGCAGTGCTACCTTGACCTACGAGCAGTACTTC. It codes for CSATLTYEQYF.

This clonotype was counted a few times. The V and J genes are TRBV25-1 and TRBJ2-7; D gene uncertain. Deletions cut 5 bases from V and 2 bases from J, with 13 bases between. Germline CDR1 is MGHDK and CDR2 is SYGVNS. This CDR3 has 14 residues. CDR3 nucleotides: TGTGCCAGCAGTAACCGACGGAAAGCCTACGAGCAGTACTTC. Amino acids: CASSNRRKAYEQYF.

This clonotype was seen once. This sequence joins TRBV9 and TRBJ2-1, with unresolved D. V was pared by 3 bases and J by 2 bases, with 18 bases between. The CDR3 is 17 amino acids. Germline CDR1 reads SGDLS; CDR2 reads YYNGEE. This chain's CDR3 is CASSDSISLLTYNEQFF. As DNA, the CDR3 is TGTGCCAGCAGCGATTCGATCTCCCTTCTAACCTACAATGAGCAGTTCTTC.

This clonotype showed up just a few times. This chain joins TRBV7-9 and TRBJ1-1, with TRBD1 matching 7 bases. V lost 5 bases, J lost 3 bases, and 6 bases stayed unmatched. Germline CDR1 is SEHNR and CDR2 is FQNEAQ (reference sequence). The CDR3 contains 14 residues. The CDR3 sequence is CASSRTGVYTEAFF. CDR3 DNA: TGTGCCAGCAGCCGAACAGGGGTCTACACTGAAGCTTTCTTT.